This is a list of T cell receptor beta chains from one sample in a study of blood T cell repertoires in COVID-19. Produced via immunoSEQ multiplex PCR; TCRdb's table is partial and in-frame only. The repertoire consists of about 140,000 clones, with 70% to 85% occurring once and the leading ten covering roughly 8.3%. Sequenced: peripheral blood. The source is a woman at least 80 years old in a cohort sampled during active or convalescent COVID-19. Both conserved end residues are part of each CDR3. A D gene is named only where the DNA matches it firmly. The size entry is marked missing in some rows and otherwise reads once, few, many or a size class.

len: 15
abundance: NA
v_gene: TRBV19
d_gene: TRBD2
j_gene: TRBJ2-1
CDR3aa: CASRLAANSYNEQFF
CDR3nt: TGTGCCAGCAGACTAGCGGCGAACTCCTACAATGAGCAGTTCTTC

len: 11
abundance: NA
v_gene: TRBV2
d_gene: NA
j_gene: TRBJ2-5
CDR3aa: CATSTVGAQYF
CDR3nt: TGTGCCACCAGCACCGTCGGGGCCCAGTACTTC

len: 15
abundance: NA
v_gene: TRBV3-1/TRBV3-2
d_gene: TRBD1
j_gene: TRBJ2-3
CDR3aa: CASSPAGQGTDTQYF
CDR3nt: TGTGCCAGCAGCCCGGCAGGACAGGGAACAGATACGCAGTATTTT

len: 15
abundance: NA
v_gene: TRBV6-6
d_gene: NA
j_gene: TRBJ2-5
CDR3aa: CASSQNSDRGETQYF
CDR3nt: TGTGCCAGCAGCCAGAACAGCGATAGGGGGGAGACCCAGTACTTC

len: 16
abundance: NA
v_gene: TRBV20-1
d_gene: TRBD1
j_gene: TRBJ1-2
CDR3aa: CSASPPGQVYRYGYTF
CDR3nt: TGCAGTGCTAGTCCTCCGGGACAGGTCTACCGCTATGGCTACACCTTC

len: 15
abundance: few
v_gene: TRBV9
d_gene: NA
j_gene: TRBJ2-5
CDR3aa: CASSLLEGGWETQYF
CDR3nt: TGTGCCAGCAGCTTACTCGAGGGTGGTTGGGAGACCCAGTACTTC

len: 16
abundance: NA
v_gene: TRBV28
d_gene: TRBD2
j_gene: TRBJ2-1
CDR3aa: CASRKREWGNYNEQFF
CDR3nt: TGTGCCAGCCGAAAGCGGGAGTGGGGGAATTACAATGAGCAGTTCTTC

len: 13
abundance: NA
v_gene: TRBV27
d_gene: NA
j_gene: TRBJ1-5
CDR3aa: CASSLGADQPQHF
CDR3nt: TGTGCCAGCAGTTTGGGAGCCGATCAGCCCCAGCATTTT

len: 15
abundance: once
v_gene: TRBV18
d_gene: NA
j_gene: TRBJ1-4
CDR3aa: CASSHKSDNNEKLFF
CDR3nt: TGTGCCAGCTCACACAAATCGGACAATAATGAAAAACTGTTTTTT

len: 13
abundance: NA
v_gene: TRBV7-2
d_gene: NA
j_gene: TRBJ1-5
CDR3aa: CASTQGANQPQHF
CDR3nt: TGTGCCAGCACCCAAGGGGCAAATCAGCCCCAGCATTTT

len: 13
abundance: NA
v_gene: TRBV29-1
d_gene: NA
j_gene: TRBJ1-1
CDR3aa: CSVVGLRQAEAFF
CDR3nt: TGCAGCGTTGTCGGGCTTCGACAGGCTGAAGCTTTCTTT

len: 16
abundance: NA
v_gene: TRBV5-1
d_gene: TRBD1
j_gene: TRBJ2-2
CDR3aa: CASSLAGTAYTGELFF
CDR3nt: TGCGCCAGCAGCTTGGCCGGGACAGCTTACACCGGGGAGCTGTTTTTT

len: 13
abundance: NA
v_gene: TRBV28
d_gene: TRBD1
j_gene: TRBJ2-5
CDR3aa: CASLGQGLETQYF
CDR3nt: TGTGCCAGCCTGGGACAGGGGCTGGAGACCCAGTACTTC

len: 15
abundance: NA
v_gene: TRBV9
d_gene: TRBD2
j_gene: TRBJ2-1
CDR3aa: CASSELAGSYNEQFF
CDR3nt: TGTGCCAGCAGCGAACTAGCGGGGTCCTACAATGAGCAGTTCTTC

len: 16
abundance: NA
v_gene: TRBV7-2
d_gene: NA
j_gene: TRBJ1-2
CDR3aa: CASSFSGTRSAEIYTF
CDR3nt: TGTGCCAGCAGCTTTTCCGGGACACGGTCTGCAGAGATATACACCTTC

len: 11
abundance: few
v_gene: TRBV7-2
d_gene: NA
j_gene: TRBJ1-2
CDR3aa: CASSFGYGYTF
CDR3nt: TGTGCCAGCAGCTTCGGGTATGGCTACACCTTC

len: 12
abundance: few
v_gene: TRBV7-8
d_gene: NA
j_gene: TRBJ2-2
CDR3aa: CASSSLSGELFF
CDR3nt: TGTGCCAGCAGCTCACTTAGCGGGGAGCTGTTTTTT

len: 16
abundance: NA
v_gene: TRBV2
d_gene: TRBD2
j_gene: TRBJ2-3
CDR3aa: CASSELLAGYTDTQYF
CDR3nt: TGTGCCAGCAGTGAACTCCTAGCGGGATACACAGATACGCAGTATTTT

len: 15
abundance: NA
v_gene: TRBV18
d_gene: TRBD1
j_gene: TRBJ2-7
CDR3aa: CASSLTGTGIYEQYF
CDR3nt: TGTGCCAGCTCATTGACCGGGACAGGCATATACGAGCAGTACTTC

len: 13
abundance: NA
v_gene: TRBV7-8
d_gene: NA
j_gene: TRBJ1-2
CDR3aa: CASSLAGTRGYTF
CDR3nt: TGTGCCAGCAGCTTAGCTGGTACGAGGGGCTACACCTTC

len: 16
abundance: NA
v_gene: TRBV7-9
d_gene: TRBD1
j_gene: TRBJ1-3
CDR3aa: CASSSTGFYAGNTIYF
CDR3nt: TGTGCCAGCAGCTCGACAGGGTTTTATGCTGGAAACACCATATATTTT

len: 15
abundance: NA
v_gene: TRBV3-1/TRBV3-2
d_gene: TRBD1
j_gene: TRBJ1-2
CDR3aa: CASSQQNRGAYGYTF
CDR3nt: TGTGCCAGCAGCCAACAAAACAGGGGTGCCTATGGCTACACCTTC

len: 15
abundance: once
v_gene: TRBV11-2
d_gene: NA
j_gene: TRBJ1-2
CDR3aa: CASSLAPTELYGYTF
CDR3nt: TGTGCCAGCAGCTTAGCCCCGACAGAACTCTATGGCTACACCTTC

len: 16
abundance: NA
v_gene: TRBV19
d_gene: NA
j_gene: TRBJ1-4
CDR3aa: CASSQSSVLMSEKLFF
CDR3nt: TGTGCCAGTAGCCAGTCTAGTGTGTTAATGAGTGAAAAACTGTTTTTT

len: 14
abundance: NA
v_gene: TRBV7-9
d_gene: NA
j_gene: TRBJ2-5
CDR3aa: CASSFFGALETQYF
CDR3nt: TGTGCCAGCAGCTTTTTTGGGGCGTTGGAGACCCAGTACTTC

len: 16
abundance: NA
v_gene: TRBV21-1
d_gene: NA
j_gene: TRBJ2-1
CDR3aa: CASSWQTSGGAGEQFF
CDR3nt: TGTGCCAGCAGCTGGCAGACTAGCGGGGGGGCCGGTGAGCAGTTCTTC

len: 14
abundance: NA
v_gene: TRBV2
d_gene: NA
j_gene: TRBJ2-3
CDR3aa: CASQRSRGPDTQYF
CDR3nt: TGTGCCAGTCAGAGAAGCAGGGGACCAGATACGCAGTATTTT

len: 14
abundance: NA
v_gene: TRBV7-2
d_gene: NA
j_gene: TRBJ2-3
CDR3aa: CASTPLGSTDTQYF
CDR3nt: TGTGCCAGCACCCCTCTCGGGAGCACAGATACGCAGTATTTT

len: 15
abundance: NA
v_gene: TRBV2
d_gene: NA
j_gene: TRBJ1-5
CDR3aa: CASSDDRWDNQPQHF
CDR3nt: TGTGCCAGCAGTGACGACAGGTGGGACAATCAGCCCCAGCATTTT

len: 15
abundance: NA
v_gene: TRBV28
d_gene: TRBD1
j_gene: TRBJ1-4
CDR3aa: CASSLDGTGSEKLFF
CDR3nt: TGTGCCAGCAGTCTTGATGGGACAGGGAGTGAAAAACTGTTTTTT

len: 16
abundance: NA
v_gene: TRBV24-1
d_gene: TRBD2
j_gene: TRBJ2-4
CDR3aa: CATSDPREGPKNIQYF
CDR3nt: TGTGCCACCAGTGATCCTAGGGAGGGGCCCAAAAACATTCAGTACTTC

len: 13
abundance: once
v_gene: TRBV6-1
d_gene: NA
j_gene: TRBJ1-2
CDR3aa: CASSETPLAGYTF
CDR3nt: TGTGCCAGCAGTGAAACCCCCCTGGCTGGCTACACCTTC

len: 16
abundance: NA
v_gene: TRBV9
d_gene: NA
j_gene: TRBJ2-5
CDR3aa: CASSAGSGGTAETQYF
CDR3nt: TGTGCCAGCAGCGCCGGTTCGGGGGGCACGGCAGAGACCCAGTACTTC

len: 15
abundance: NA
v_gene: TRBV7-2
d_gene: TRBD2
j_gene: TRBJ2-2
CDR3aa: CASILSGGLTGELFF
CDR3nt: TGTGCCAGCATTTTAAGCGGGGGACTCACCGGGGAGCTGTTTTTT

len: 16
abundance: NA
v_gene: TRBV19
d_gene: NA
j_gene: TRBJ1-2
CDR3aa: CASSVPLGKTNYGYTF
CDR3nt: TGTGCCAGTAGTGTGCCCCTTGGCAAGACTAACTATGGCTACACCTTC

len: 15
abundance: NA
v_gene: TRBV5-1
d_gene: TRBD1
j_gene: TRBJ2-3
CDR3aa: CASTRQGVSTDTQYF
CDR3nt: TGCGCCAGCACTCGACAGGGGGTTAGCACAGATACGCAGTATTTT

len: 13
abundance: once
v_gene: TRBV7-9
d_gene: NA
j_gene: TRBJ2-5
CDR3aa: CASSFVVKETQYF
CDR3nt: TGTGCCAGCAGCTTCGTCGTAAAAGAGACCCAGTACTTC

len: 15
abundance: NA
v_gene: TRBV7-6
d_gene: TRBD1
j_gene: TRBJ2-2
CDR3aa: CASSSTGGGTGELFF
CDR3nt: TGTGCCAGCAGTTCGACAGGGGGAGGGACCGGGGAGCTGTTTTTT

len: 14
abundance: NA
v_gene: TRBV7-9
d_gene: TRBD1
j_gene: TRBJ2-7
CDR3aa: CASSDRDRSYEQYF
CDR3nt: TGTGCCAGCAGCGACAGGGACCGCTCCTACGAGCAGTACTTC

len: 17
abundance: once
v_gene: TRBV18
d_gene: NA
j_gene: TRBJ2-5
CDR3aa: CASSPVSLEAVRETQYF
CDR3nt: TGTGCCAGCTCACCGGTCTCCCTCGAGGCGGTTCGAGAGACCCAGTACTTC

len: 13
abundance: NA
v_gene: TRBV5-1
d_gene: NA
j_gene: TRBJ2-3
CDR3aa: CASSLTRRDTQYF
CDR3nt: TGCGCCAGCAGCTTGACTAGGAGAGATACGCAGTATTTT